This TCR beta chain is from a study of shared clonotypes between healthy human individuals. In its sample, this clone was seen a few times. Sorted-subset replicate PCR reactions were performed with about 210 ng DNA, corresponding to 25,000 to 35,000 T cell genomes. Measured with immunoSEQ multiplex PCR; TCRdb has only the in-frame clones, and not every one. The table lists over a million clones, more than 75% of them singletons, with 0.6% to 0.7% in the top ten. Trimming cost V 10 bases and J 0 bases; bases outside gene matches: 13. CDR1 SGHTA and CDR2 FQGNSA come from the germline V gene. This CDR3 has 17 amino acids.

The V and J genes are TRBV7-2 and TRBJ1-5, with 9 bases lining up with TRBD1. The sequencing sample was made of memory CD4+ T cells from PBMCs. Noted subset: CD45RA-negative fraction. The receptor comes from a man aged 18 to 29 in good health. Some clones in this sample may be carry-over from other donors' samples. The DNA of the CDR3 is TGTGCCACCAAAATAACAGGGGGCCCCCATAGCAATCAGCCCCAGCATTTT. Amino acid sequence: CATKITGGPHSNQPQHF.